This TCR beta chain originates from a study of early stage breast cancer tumors (dated by TCRdb to the late 2010s). Notes on the research overall: Of the roughly 15 invasive breast tumors, some twelve were found to be estrogen receptor-positive, progesterone receptor-positive and HER2-negative. A read coverage of roughly 10-fold per sample was achieved on average. A total of 2.7 million or so templates, representing under 1.1 million unique clonotypes, were detected across all samples. Of the 12 ER+/PR+/HER2- tumors, eight were classified as invasive ductal carcinomas and four as invasive lobular carcinomas. General findings and caveats noted by the study authors: Sequencing bulk genomic DNA from unsorted cells could not capture chain pairing or functional markers like CD4, CD8 and FOXP3. About 2.5-fold higher T cell density and higher clonality were observed in tumors than in adjacent normal breast tissue. Repertoires from blood and normal breast were more alike than repertoires from blood and tumor, and in about 85% of the 16 patients, comparing each tissue with blood separated tumor from normal. Because the cohort was small, a breakdown by tumor subtype could not be done. Enriched TCRB sequences shared across patients were mostly commonly generated sequences, unlikely to play an important role in the tumor microenvironment.

Taken from cysteine to phenylalanine, the CDR3 has 18 residues. The retained sequence is limited to the CDR3, 54 bases, with the frame set at the first base. Germline trimming: 1 base from V, 0 bases from J; junction bases outside gene matches: 4. For CDR1 and CDR2, the germline V gene (reference sequence) lists LNHNV and YYDKDF. A note on this clone: This clone's antigen is unknown. The input lacks base qualities; no much larger clone sits a single base away.

The study profiled bulk TCR beta-chain repertoires in matched peripheral blood, tumor and adjacent normal breast tissue taken from approximately 16 patients with early-stage breast cancer. Before surgery, whole blood (roughly 5-11 mL) was collected into EDTA tubes and processed within 2 hours. Ficoll-Paque centrifugation in SepMate-50 tubes was used to isolate peripheral blood mononuclear cells. PBMCs were cryopreserved in aliquots of roughly 1.8 to 4 million cells in roughly 90% FBS with around 10% DMSO and kept in liquid nitrogen. Genomic DNA was extracted with the Qiagen AllPrep DNA/RNA Mini kit. Every sample was amplified as two independent genomic DNA replicates, using 0.4 to 0.5 ug for blood and roughly 1.6 ug for tumor or normal breast. TCRB sequencing of genomic DNA was carried out with the ImmunoSeq Intro kit according to the manufacturer's instructions. Multiplex PCR was run for about 30 cycles using proprietary primers and spike-in control sequences for absolute quantification. Single-end 150-bp reads were used to sequence an 87-bp fragment spanning the CDR3 plus the flanking V and J genes. Seven samples, each with two replicates, were multiplexed per lane of an Illumina MiSeq using version 3.0 chemistry. The authors' analysis ran thus. The vendor's proprietary pipeline processed the raw data and merged both replicates into a single result for each sample. Productive rearrangements sharing the V-gene family, CDR3 amino acid sequence and J-gene segment were defined as clonotypes. To compute clonality, the normalized Shannon entropy (Pielou evenness) of TCRB abundances was subtracted from 1. To estimate T cell density, the total number of templates was divided by the number of input cells, which was inferred from the amount of DNA input. Total repertoire diversity and clonality were estimated with Recon using default parameters. A clonotype was considered tumor-enriched if its abundance in tumor exceeded 0.1% and was at least 32-fold higher than its abundance in normal breast. This immuneACCESS table, as held by TCRdb, lists in-frame sequences with V and J called but not all clones. Of the missing ones, under half trace to an unresolved V gene in checked studies; the others have no known cause. That table gives V, J and clone size, and the DNA gave D and trimming. For this sample there are 25,000 to 30,000 clones; approximately 76% appear just once. The top ten clonotypes cover approximately 31% of the sample.

This TCR derives from a person aged 45 to 60 with breast cancer. Sequenced material: blood. The V and J segments used are TRBV15 and TRBJ2-6; TRBD1 fits 9 bases in the junction. For the CDR3, the sequence is CATSRVGTGSSGANVLTF. The DNA sequence is as follows: TGTGCCACCAGCAGAGTGGGGACAGGGAGCTCTGGGGCCAACGTCCTGACTTTC.